This TCR beta chain was sequenced for a study of blood T cell repertoires in COVID-19. Turning to the study itself: Both acute and convalescent COVID-19 samples were obtained from the United States, Italy and Spain. In each case, the material was cDNA or gDNA derived from T cells, B-cell-depleted T cells, or PBMCs.

Followed longitudinally, the Seattle patients had been enrolled during active infection. V lost 0 bases and J lost 2, with 7 bases in between. Looked up from germline, CDR1 is SGHAT and CDR2 is FQNNGV. The CDR3 sequence is 14 residues long. In the authors' workflow: Estimation of nucleated cell counts relied on the amplification of reference gene primers. TCRdb keeps only in-frame clones here, not all; method: immunoSEQ multiplex PCR. V and J calls and clone size are copied from that table; D and trimming were computed from the DNA. Here the sample spans 220,000 or so clones, 82% being singletons. Material: peripheral blood. The clonotype originates from a woman at least 80 years old with COVID-19, enrolled during active disease. This chain links TRBV11-2 with TRBJ1-2; D uncertain. The CDR3 sequence is CASSLDPGNYGYTF. CDR3 DNA sequence: TGTGCCAGCAGCTTAGATCCCGGGAACTATGGCTACACCTTC.